This T cell receptor beta chain was obtained from a study of spatial heterogeneity in lung cancer. A unique molecular identifier was attached to every TCR cDNA molecule. TCRdb processed the 5' RACE reads anew with MiXCR; each CDR3 protein has one entry. Seen here are over 9,000 distinct CDR3 sequences, 14% to 15% observed once, and the top ten hold about 14%. In this sample, this clonotype is medium-sized. Antigen: not known. The CDR3 has 14 residues. V was shortened by 4 bases and J by 4 bases, with 11 bases between the two germline ends. CDR1 and CDR2 (germline): ENHRY, SYGVKD. Overall study results and limits: Mutation counts in tumors were tracked by counts of expanded intratumoral alpha and beta TCRs.

Time point here: sample taken at primary tumor resection. This chain uses TRBV10-3 with TRBJ1-5; D uncertain. Specimen: lung tumor tissue, collected at surgery. The receptor comes from a male donor with early-stage non-small cell lung cancer. Here the CDR3 reads CAISGAGANQPQHF. The CDR3 DNA reads TGTGCCATCAGTGGAGCGGGCGCTAATCAGCCCCAGCATTTT.